A single sample gave rise to the 12 T cell receptor beta chains below, sequenced in a study of somatic mutations in cytotoxic T cells in rheumatoid arthritis. TCRdb's copy holds only in-frame clones and misses some; the assay was immunoSEQ multiplex PCR. The sample contains roughly 30,000 clones, 70% to 90% of which appear only once. The sample comprised CD8+ T cells sorted from blood. The origin of the receptors is an adult with rheumatoid arthritis.

This chain connects TRBV25-1 to TRBJ2-5; no clear D gene. The ends were cut back, 7 bases at V and 5 bases at J, with 8 bases in the middle. Germline V lookup: CDR1 MGHDK, CDR2 SYGVNS. The CDR3 has 11 amino acids. The CDR3 sequence is CASTSGETQYF. The CDR3 nucleotides are TGTGCCAGCACTTCCGGGGAGACCCAGTACTTC.

The chain carries TRBV2 and TRBJ2-2; D unclear. V was pared by 5 bases and J by 13 bases, with 11 bases between. Germline V CDR1 and CDR2: SNHLY, FYNNEI. The length of the CDR3 is 11 residues. Written as DNA, the CDR3 is TGTGCCAGCAGTTATCCGGGTAGGCTGTTTTTT. This gives the protein CASSYPGRLFF.

The chain links TRBV9 to TRBJ2-3; a weak D match, TRBD1 (5 bases). Germline loops: CDR1 SGDLS, CDR2 YYNGEE. CDR3 length: 16 amino acids. Trimming stripped 4 bases from V and 2 bases from J, with 17 bases between. Written as DNA, the CDR3 is TGTGCCAGCAGCCCAGGGATCAGCCGCAACACAGATACGCAGTATTTT. Translated, it gives CASSPGISRNTDTQYF.

This rearrangement joins TRBV28 to TRBJ1-2; no reliable D call. CDR1 and CDR2 (germline): MDHEN, SYDVKM. V gave up 5 bases and J gave up 2 bases, with 12 bases separating them. The CDR3 sequence is 14 residues long. CDR3 sequence reads: CASSLTDGNYGYTF. The CDR3 DNA is TGTGCCAGCAGTCTAACGGACGGGAACTATGGCTACACCTTC.

V and J are TRBV6-5 and TRBJ2-5, with D possibly TRBD2 on 6 matching bases. The V end lost 6 bases, the J end lost 1 base, and 15 bases lay between the germline ends. The CDR3 totals 15 residues. Germline assignment: CDR1 MNHEY and CDR2 SVGAGI. The CDR3 nucleotides are TGTGCCAGCAGGAGGGCCCATAGCGGCCAAGAGACCCAGTACTTC. Translated: CASRRAHSGQETQYF.

This chain joins TRBV5-6 and TRBJ2-7; D perhaps matches TRBD2 (7 bases). The CDR3 runs 15 residues. From germline, CDR1 is SGHDT and CDR2 YYEEEE. V was shortened by 2 bases and J by 1 base, with 13 bases between the two germline ends. The CDR3 spells CASSFWGGASYEQYF. CDR3 coding DNA: TGTGCCAGCAGCTTTTGGGGGGGCGCGTCCTACGAGCAGTACTTC.

This clone is medium-sized (0.01 to 0.1%) by share. This chain joins TRBV2 and TRBJ1-1; D not resolved. The CDR3 has 15 amino acids. The germline CDR1 and CDR2 sequences are SNHLY and FYNNEI. V lost 7 bases and J 1 base, leaving 16 bases between the germline ends. The DNA of the CDR3 is TGTGCCAGCATTGTTCTTGGGAGAGGGAACACTGAAGCTTTCTTT. This sequence encodes CASIVLGRGNTEAFF.

The rearrangement uses TRBV10-3 and TRBJ2-7; D might be TRBD1 or TRBD2, each matching 5 bases. Germline V gives CDR1 ENHRY, CDR2 SYGVKD. This CDR3 region has 14 residues. Deletions cut 6 bases from V and 3 bases from J, with 15 bases between. CDR3 region: CAISNEGHFYEQYF. The CDR3 coding sequence is TGTGCCATCAGCAACGAGGGGCACTTCTACGAGCAGTACTTC.

This chain uses TRBV5-1 with TRBJ2-3; 11 positions agree with TRBD2. Germline CDR1 SGHRS, CDR2 YFSETQ. V was pared by 5 bases and J by 3 bases, with 5 bases of the junction left unmatched. The CDR3 spans 15 residues. The CDR3 DNA reads TGCGCCAGCAGGGGGACTAGCGGTCATACAGATACGCAGTATTTT. The encoded protein is CASRGTSGHTDTQYF. Drawing the rest from reference TRBV5-1 and TRBJ2-3, the complete variable domain is KAGVTQTPRYLIKTRGQQVTLSCSPISGHRSVSWYQQTPGQGLQFLFEYFSETQRNKGNFPGRFSGRQFSNSRSEMNVSTLELGDSALYLCASRGTSGHTDTQYFGPGTRLTVL.

This chain links TRBV29-1 with TRBJ2-1, with D hard to call. Germline CDR1 reads SQVTM; CDR2 reads ANQGSEA. This CDR3 is 11 amino acids long. The germline V and J ends were trimmed by 7 bases and 9 bases, with 13 bases remaining between them. CDR3 bases: TGCAGCGCCCTCGTGGGTGTTGAGCAGTTCTTC. It yields the protein CSALVGVEQFF.

This clone was seen once. The chain couples TRBV7-8 to TRBJ2-5, with D maybe TRBD1 (5 bases). The CDR3 totals 14 residues. Trimming removed 2 bases at V and 5 bases at J, with 12 bases between. The germline CDR1 and CDR2 sequences are SGHVS and FQNEAQ. The CDR3 nucleotides are TGTGCCAGCAGCTTAATTTACCGACAGGAGACCCAGTACTTC. Translating gives CASSLIYRQETQYF.

This chain joins TRBV7-9 and TRBJ1-3; no reliable D call. The CDR3 extends over 16 amino acids. Trimming shortened V by 5 bases and J by 1 base, and 15 bases separated the two germline ends. Germline CDR1 reads SEHNR; CDR2 reads FQNEAQ (reference sequence). The CDR3 region has the DNA TGTGCCAGCAGCCCCCACGGTGGGATTTCTGGAAACACCATATATTTT. Translated, it gives CASSPHGGISGNTIYF.